This is a list of T cell receptor beta chains from one sample in a study of technical replicates of blood from a handful of donors. Assay used: immunoSEQ multiplex PCR; TCRdb lists only in-frame clones, some missing. This table has some 82,000 clones, 94% appearing once. The sample was T cells isolated from PBMCs. The receptors were sampled from a human donor in good health. The CDR3 runs from the conserved cysteine through the conserved F or W. The order of the fields is V gene, J gene, CDR3 protein.

v_call: TRBV7-3; j_call: TRBJ1-1; cdr3_aa: CASSLRQGRNTEAFF
v_call: TRBV10-3; j_call: TRBJ2-7; cdr3_aa: CATKQGTLSYEQYF
v_call: TRBV27; j_call: TRBJ2-1; cdr3_aa: CASRSGTSDNEQFF
v_call: TRBV9; j_call: TRBJ2-5; cdr3_aa: CASSVEPGGQETQYF
v_call: TRBV6-5; j_call: TRBJ1-1; cdr3_aa: CASSARQAYTEAFF
v_call: TRBV7-9; j_call: TRBJ2-7; cdr3_aa: CASSSQGYEQYF
v_call: TRBV5-5; j_call: TRBJ1-2; cdr3_aa: CASSERQGGLYGYTF
v_call: TRBV7-9; j_call: TRBJ1-2; cdr3_aa: CASSLGVRYGYTF
v_call: TRBV27; j_call: TRBJ1-5; cdr3_aa: CASSSGTGPHQPQHF
v_call: TRBV28; j_call: TRBJ2-7; cdr3_aa: CASSSLGGPSYEQYF
v_call: TRBV4-3; j_call: TRBJ2-6; cdr3_aa: CASSQLTGHLSGANVLTF
v_call: TRBV10-3; j_call: TRBJ1-1; cdr3_aa: CAISTRVMNTEAFF
v_call: TRBV12-5; j_call: TRBJ1-5; cdr3_aa: CASGWGDSSQPQHF
v_call: TRBV15; j_call: TRBJ2-2; cdr3_aa: CATSRVLAGSTGELFF
v_call: TRBV10-1; j_call: TRBJ2-2; cdr3_aa: CASSESMAGGYTGELFF
v_call: TRBV9; j_call: TRBJ2-7; cdr3_aa: CASSFSGGSYEQYF
v_call: TRBV30; j_call: TRBJ2-1; cdr3_aa: CAWSGWTSGRAVENEQFF
v_call: TRBV7-9; j_call: TRBJ2-3; cdr3_aa: CASSSPDREPDTQYF
v_call: TRBV30; j_call: TRBJ2-7; cdr3_aa: CAWRLQGSEQYF
v_call: TRBV28; j_call: TRBJ2-1; cdr3_aa: CASSADRVRNNEQFF
v_call: TRBV6-6; j_call: TRBJ2-1; cdr3_aa: CASSYRNGRAYNEQFF
v_call: TRBV18; j_call: TRBJ1-2; cdr3_aa: CASSPGLEVNGYTF
v_call: TRBV6-1; j_call: TRBJ2-3; cdr3_aa: CASSEKAGGPDTQYF
v_call: TRBV7-9; j_call: TRBJ2-1; cdr3_aa: CASSKVSGRAFNEQFF
v_call: TRBV10-3; j_call: TRBJ2-5; cdr3_aa: CAISELREGSGSNQETQYF
v_call: TRBV5-8; j_call: TRBJ2-5; cdr3_aa: CASSPGLAGQETQYF
v_call: TRBV13; j_call: TRBJ2-7; cdr3_aa: CASSPRLAEKSYEQYF
v_call: TRBV6-1; j_call: TRBJ1-2; cdr3_aa: CASSEAAGTIYTF
v_call: TRBV2; j_call: TRBJ1-1; cdr3_aa: CASFGRTGGVRAFF
v_call: TRBV2; j_call: TRBJ1-4; cdr3_aa: CASRVDRACSF
v_call: TRBV2; j_call: TRBJ1-5; cdr3_aa: CASSGPIRGRSNQPQHF